The present TCR beta chain was sequenced within a study of blood T cells in healthy people across ages. General study points: Naive and antigen-experienced cells could not be conclusively compared, given unsorted PBMCs.

Primed by a sample-barcoded 5' primer and a J-beta primer mix, a second PCR proceeded for 7 to 11 cycles. Every cDNA molecule carried a tag from a template-switch adaptor bearing 12 random nucleotides. TCRdb independently ran MiXCR on the 5' RACE reads; one entry per CDR3 protein. This table holds more than 550,000 distinct CDR3 sequences, 20% to 25% found once. Each sample provided at least 6 micrograms of extracted total RNA. Details on this clonotype: Its antigen is not known.

The material sequenced was blood. The sequence came from a man in his sixties or seventies in good health.

The CDR3 sequence is CASSDGTGWTEAFF. In DNA, the CDR3 is TGCGCCAGCAGCGACGGGACAGGGTGGACTGAAGCTTTCTTT. The chain employs TRBV5-1 and TRBJ1-1, with 9 nucleotides matching TRBD1. This CDR3 comprises 14 residues. V gave up 4 bases and J gave up 5 bases; unmatched junction bases: 6. Germline CDR1 reads SGHRS; CDR2 reads YFSETQ.